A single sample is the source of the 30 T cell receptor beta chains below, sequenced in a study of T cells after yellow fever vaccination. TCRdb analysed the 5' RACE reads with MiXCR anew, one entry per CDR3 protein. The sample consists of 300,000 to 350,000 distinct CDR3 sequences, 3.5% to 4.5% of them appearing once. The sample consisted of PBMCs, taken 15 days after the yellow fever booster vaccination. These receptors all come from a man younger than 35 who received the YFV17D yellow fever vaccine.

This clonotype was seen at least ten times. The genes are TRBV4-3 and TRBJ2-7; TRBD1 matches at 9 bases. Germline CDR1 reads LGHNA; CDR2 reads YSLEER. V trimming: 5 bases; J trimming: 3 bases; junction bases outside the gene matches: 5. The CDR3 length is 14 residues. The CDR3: CASSLTGGGYEQYF. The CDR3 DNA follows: TGCGCCAGCAGCTTGACAGGGGGGGGCTACGAGCAGTACTTC.

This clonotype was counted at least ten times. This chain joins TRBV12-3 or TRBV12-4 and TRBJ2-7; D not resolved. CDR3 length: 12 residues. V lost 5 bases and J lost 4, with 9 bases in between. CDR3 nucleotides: TGTGCCAGCAGTCACGATCCATACGAGCAGTACTTC. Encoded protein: CASSHDPYEQYF.

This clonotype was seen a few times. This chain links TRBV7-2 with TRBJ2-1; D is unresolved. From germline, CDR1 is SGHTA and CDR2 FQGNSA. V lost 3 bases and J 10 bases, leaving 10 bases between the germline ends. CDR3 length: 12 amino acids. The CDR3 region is CASSFGFREQFF. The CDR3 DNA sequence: TGTGCCAGCAGCTTCGGTTTTCGAGAGCAGTTCTTC.

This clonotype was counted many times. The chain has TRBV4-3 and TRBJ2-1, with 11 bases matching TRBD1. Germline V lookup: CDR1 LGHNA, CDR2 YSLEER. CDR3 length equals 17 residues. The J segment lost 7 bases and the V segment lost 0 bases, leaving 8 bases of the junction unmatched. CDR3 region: CASSQDLGQGASNEQFF. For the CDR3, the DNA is TGCGCCAGCAGCCAAGATCTAGGACAGGGGGCATCAAATGAGCAGTTCTTC.

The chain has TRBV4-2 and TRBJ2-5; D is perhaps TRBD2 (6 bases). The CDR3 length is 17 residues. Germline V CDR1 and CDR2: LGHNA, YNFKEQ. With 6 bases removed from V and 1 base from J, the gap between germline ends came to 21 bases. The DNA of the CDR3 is TGTGCCAGCAGTGTTAGCGGAGGCCTGGTACGCCAAGAGACCCAGTACTTC. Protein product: CASSVSGGLVRQETQYF.

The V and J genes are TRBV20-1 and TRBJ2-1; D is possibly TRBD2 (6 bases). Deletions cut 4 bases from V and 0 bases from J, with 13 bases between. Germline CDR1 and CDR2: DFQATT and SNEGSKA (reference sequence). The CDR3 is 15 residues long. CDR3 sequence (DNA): TGCAGTGCTATTCCCGGGACTTACTCCTACAATGAGCAGTTCTTC. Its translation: CSAIPGTYSYNEQFF.

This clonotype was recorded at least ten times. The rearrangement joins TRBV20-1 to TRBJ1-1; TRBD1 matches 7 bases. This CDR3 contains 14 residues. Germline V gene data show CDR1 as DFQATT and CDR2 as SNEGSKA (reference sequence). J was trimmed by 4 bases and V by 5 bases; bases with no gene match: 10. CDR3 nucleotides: TGCAGTGCTTCTAGCCACAGGGGAGGCACTGAAGCTTTCTTT. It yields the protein CSASSHRGGTEAFF.

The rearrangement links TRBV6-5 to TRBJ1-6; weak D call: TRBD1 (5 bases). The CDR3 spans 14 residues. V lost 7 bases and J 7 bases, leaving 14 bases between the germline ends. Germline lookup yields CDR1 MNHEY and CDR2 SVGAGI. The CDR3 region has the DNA TGTGCCAGCAAAGGACGGGGCGTAAATTCACCCCTCCACTTT. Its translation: CASKGRGVNSPLHF.

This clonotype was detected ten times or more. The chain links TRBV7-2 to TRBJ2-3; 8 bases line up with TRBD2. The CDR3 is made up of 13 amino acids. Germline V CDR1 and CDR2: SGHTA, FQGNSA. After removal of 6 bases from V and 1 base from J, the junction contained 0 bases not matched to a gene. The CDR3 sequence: CASRAGGTDTQYF. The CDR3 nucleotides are TGTGCCAGCAGAGCGGGGGGCACAGATACGCAGTATTTT.

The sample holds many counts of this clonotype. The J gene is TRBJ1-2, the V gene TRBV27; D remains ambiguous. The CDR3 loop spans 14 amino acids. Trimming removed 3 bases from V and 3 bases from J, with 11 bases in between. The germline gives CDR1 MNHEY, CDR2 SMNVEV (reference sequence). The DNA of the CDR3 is TGTGCCAGCAGTTTGGCAGCTGGGGACTATGGCTACACCTTC. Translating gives CASSLAAGDYGYTF.

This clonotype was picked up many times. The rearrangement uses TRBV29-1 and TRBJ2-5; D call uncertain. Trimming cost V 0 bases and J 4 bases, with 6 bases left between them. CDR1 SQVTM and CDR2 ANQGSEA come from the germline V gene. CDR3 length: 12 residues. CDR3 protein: CSVEEGSETQYF. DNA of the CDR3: TGCAGCGTTGAAGAGGGTTCAGAGACCCAGTACTTC. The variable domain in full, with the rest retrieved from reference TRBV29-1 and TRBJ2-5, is SAVISQKPSRDICQRGTSLTIQCQVDSQVTMMFWYRQQPGQSLTLIATANQGSEATYESGFVIDKFPISRPNLTFSTLTVSNMSPEDSSIYLCSVEEGSETQYFGPGTRLLVL.

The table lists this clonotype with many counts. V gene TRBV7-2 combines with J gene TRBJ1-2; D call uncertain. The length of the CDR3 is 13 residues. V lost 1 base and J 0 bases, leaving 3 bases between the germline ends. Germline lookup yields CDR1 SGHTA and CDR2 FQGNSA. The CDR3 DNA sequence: TGTGCCAGCAGCTTAGACACTAACTATGGCTACACCTTC. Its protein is CASSLDTNYGYTF.

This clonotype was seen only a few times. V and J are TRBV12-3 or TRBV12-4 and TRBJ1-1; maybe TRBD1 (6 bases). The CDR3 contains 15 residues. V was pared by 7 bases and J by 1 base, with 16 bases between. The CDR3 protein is CASTLPGHWNTEAFF. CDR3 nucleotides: TGTGCCAGCACCCTCCCGGGACACTGGAACACTGAAGCTTTCTTT.

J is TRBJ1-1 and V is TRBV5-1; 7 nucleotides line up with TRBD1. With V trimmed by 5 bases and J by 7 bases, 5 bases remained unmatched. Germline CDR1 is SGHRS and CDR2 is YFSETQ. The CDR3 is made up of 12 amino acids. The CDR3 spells CASSHRDSEAFF. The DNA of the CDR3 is TGCGCCAGCAGTCACCGGGACAGTGAAGCTTTCTTT.

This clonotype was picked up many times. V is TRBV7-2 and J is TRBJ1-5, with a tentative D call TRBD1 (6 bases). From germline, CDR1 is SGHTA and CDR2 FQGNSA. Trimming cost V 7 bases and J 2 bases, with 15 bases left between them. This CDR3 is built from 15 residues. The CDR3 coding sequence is TGTGCCAGCACCCCCCCGGGGGGCGGCAATCAGCCCCAGCATTTT. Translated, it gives CASTPPGGGNQPQHF.

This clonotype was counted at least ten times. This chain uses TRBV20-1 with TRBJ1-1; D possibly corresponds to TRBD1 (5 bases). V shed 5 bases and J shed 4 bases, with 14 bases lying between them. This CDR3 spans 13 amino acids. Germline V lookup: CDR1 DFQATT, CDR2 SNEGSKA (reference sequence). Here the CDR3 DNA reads TGCAGTGCTCCAGGGCCAGTAGGCACTGAAGCTTTCTTT. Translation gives CSAPGPVGTEAFF.

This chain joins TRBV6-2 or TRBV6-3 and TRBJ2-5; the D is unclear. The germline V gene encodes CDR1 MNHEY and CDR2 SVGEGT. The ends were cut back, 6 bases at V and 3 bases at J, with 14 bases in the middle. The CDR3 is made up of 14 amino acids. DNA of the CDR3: TGTGCCAGCAGCCTTCGAGCGTTAGAAGAGACCCAGTACTTC. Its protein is CASSLRALEETQYF.

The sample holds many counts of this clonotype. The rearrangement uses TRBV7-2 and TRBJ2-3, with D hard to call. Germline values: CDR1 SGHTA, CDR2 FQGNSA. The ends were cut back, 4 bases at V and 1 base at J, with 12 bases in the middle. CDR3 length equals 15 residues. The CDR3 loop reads CASSSGYTRTDTQYF. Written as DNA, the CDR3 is TGTGCCAGCAGCTCCGGCTACACCCGCACAGATACGCAGTATTTT.

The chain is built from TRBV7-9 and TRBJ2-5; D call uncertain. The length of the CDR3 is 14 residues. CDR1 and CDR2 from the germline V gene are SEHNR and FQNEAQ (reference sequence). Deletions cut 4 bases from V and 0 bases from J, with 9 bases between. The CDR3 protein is CASSSSRYQETQYF. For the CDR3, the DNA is TGTGCCAGCAGCTCGTCCAGGTACCAAGAGACCCAGTACTTC.

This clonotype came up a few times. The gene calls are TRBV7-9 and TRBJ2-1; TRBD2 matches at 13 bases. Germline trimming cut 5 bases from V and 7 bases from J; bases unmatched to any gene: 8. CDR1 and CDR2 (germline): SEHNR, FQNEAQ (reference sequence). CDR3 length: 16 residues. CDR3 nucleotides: TGTGCCAGCAGCCCAAGACGACTAGCGGGGGGTAATGAGCAGTTCTTC. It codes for CASSPRRLAGGNEQFF. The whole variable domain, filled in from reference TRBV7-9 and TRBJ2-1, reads DTGVSQNPRHKITKRGQNVTFRCDPISEHNRLYWYRQTLGQGPEFLTYFQNEAQLEKSRLLSDRFSAERPKGSFSTLEIQRTEQGDSAMYLCASSPRRLAGGNEQFFGPGTRLTVL.

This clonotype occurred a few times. The DNA for the CDR3 is TGTGCCAGTAGTATAGTAGGGACACCGACAAGAAATTCACCCCTCCACTTT. This sequence encodes CASSIVGTPTRNSPLHF. The genes are TRBV19 and TRBJ1-6, with TRBD1 as a possible D gene (6 bases). The CDR3 spans 17 residues. V shed 1 base and J shed 7 bases, with 17 bases lying between them. The germline V gene encodes CDR1 LNHDA and CDR2 SQIVND (reference sequence).

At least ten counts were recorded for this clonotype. The CDR3 DNA is TGCGCCAGCAGCCAAGATATAATTCGGGGGTGGCAGCCCCAGCATTTT. It codes for CASSQDIIRGWQPQHF. The rearrangement links TRBV4-1 to TRBJ1-5; D is possibly TRBD1 (5 bases). Trimming took off 0 bases at V and 7 bases at J, with 16 bases between the two ends. Germline CDR1 reads MGHRA; CDR2 reads YSYEKL. CDR3 length: 16 residues.

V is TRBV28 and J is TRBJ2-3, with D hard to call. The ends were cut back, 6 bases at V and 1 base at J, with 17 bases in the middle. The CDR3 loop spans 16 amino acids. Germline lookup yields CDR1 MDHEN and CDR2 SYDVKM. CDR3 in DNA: TGTGCCAGCAGCTCCTTCTACACCCTCCGCACAGATACGCAGTATTTT. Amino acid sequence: CASSSFYTLRTDTQYF.

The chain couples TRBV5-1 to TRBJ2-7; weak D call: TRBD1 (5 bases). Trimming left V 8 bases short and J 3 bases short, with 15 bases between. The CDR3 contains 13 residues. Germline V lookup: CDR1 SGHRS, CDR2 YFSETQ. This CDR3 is CASRGFNSYEQYF. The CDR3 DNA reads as TGCGCCAGTAGGGGTTTTAACAGCTACGAGCAGTACTTC. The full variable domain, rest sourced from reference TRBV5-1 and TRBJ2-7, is KAGVTQTPRYLIKTRGQQVTLSCSPISGHRSVSWYQQTPGQGLQFLFEYFSETQRNKGNFPGRFSGRQFSNSRSEMNVSTLELGDSALYLCASRGFNSYEQYFGPGTRLTVT.

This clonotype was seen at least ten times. The CDR3 DNA is TGTGCCAGCACCTCTCATGGAGAGCAGTTCTTC. Amino acids: CASTSHGEQFF. This chain connects TRBV5-6 to TRBJ2-1; no clear D gene. CDR1 and CDR2 from the germline V gene are SGHDT and YYEEEE. CDR3 length: 11 amino acids. Trimming shortened V by 6 bases and J by 10 bases, and 11 bases separated the two germline ends.

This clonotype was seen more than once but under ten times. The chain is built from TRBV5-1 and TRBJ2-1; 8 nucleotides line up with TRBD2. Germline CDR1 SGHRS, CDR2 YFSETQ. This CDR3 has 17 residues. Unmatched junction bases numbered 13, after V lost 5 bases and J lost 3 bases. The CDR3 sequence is CASREEGSGGYYNEQFF. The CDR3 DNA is TGCGCCAGCAGGGAGGAGGGGAGCGGGGGCTACTACAATGAGCAGTTCTTC.

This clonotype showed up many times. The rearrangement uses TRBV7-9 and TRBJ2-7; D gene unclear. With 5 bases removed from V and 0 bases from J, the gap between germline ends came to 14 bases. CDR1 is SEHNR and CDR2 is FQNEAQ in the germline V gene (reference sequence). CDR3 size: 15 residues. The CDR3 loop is CASSPGRSSSYEQYF. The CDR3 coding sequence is TGTGCCAGCAGCCCCGGACGGAGTAGCTCCTACGAGCAGTACTTC.

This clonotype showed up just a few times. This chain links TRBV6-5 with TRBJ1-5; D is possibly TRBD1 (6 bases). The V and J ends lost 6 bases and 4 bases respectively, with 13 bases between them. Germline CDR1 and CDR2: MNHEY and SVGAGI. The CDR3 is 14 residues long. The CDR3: CASSLQGRNQPQHF. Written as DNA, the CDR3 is TGTGCCAGCAGCCTACAGGGTCGTAATCAGCCCCAGCATTTT.

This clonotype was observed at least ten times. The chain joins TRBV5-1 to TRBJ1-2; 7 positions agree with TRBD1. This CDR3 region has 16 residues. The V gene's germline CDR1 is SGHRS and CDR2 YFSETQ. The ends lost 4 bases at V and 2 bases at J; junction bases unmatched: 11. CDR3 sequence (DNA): TGCGCCAGCAGCGTGGGACAGTGGGGACCAAACTATGGCTACACCTTC. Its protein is CASSVGQWGPNYGYTF.

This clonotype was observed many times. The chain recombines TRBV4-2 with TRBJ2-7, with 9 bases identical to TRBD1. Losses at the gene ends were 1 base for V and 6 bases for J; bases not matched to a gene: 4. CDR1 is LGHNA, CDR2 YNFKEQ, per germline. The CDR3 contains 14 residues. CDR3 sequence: CASSQGTGDGEQYF. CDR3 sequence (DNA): TGTGCCAGCAGCCAAGGGACAGGGGACGGCGAGCAGTACTTC.